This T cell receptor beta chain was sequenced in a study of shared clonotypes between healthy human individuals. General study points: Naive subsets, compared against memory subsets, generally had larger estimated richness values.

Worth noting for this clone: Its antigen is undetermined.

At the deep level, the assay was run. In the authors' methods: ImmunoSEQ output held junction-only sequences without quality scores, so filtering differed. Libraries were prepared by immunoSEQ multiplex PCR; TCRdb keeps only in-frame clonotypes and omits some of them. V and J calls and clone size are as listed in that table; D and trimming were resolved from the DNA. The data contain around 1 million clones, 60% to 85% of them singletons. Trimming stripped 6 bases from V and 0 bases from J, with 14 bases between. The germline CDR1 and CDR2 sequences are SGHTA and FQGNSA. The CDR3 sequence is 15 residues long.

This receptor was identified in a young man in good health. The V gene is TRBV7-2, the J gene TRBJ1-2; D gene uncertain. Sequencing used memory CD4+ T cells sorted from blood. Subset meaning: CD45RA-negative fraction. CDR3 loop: CASRRAMGTNYGYTF. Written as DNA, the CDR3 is TGTGCCAGCAGACGCGCAATGGGAACTAACTATGGCTACACCTTC.